One sample yielded the 30 T cell receptor beta chains listed below, sequenced in a study of cytomegalovirus exposure and HLA in healthy donors. 60 Vbeta and 13 Jbeta primers were used in PCR. The table came from immunoSEQ multiplex PCR; TCRdb's copy has only in-frame clones and leaves some out. This table holds 110,000 to 150,000 clones, 77% found once. Sequencing was carried out using PBMCs. The receptors were gathered from a male donor in good health and CMV-seronegative.

This rearrangement joins TRBV7-9 to TRBJ1-4; TRBD1 agrees at 7 bases. The germline CDR1 and CDR2 sequences are SEHNR and FQNEAQ (reference sequence). The CDR3 loop spans 14 amino acids. Trimming cost V 6 bases and J 5 bases; bases outside gene matches: 6. The CDR3 nucleotides read TGTGCCAGCAGTAAAGACAGGGAAAATGAAAAACTGTTTTTT. It specifies CASSKDRENEKLFF.

CDR3 coding DNA: TGTGCCAGCAGTGTCAGCGGGGGCTCCATTTTTACCCAGTACTTC. This encodes CASSVSGGSIFTQYF. The chain couples TRBV25-1 to TRBJ2-5; 8 nucleotides match TRBD2. The CDR3 runs to 15 residues. Per the germline V gene, CDR1 is MGHDK and CDR2 is SYGVNS. V lost 4 bases, J lost 8 bases, and 12 bases stayed unmatched.

The gene calls are TRBV7-8 and TRBJ2-7; no clear D gene. Between the trimmed V and J ends, which lost 1 base and 7 bases, there was a span of 14 bases. CDR1 and CDR2 (germline): SGHVS, FQNEAQ. The CDR3 consists of 14 residues. CDR3: CASSLGLNSQEQYF. For the CDR3, the DNA is TGTGCCAGCAGCTTAGGCCTTAATTCACAGGAGCAGTACTTC.

The chain recombines TRBV27 with TRBJ2-1; D unresolved. Germline V gives CDR1 MNHEY, CDR2 SMNVEV (reference sequence). Trimming removed 3 bases at V and 2 bases at J, with 5 bases between. The CDR3 contains 13 residues. In DNA, the CDR3 is TGTGCCAGCAGTTTTTGGCCCTACAATGAGCAGTTCTTC. It codes for CASSFWPYNEQFF.

The chain employs TRBV29-1 and TRBJ2-2; TRBD2 might be the D (7 bases). Between the trimmed V and J ends, which lost 7 bases and 8 bases, there was a span of 11 bases. Germline V gene lookup returns CDR1 SQVTM and CDR2 ANQGSEA. The CDR3 runs 11 residues. CDR3 bases: TGCAGCGGGGGGGGCAGGGGGGAGCTGTTTTTT. It codes for CSGGGRGELFF.

V and J are TRBV29-1 and TRBJ1-2; 8 nucleotides match TRBD1. V was pared by 3 bases and J by 8 bases, with 8 bases of the junction left unmatched. There are 13 residues in the CDR3. Germline-derived CDR1 and CDR2 are SQVTM and ANQGSEA. CDR3 nucleotides: TGCAGCGTTGACCCCTGGACAGGGAACGGCTACACCTTC. This sequence encodes CSVDPWTGNGYTF.

V and J are TRBV9 and TRBJ1-2, with 11 bases fitting TRBD1. Germline values: CDR1 SGDLS, CDR2 YYNGEE. With V trimmed by 5 bases and J by 2 bases, 11 bases remained unmatched. CDR3 length equals 17 residues. CDR3 sequence reads: CASRPREGQGANYGYTF. CDR3 DNA: TGTGCCAGCAGACCCAGGGAAGGACAGGGGGCGAACTATGGCTACACCTTC. Drawing the rest from reference TRBV9 and TRBJ1-2, the complete variable domain is DSGVTQTPKHLITATGQRVTLRCSPRSGDLSVYWYQQSLDQGLQFLIQYYNGEERAKGNILERFSAQQFPDLHSELNLSSLELGDSALYFCASRPREGQGANYGYTFGSGTRLTVV.

V usage is TRBV7-9 and J usage is TRBJ2-3; D remains ambiguous. The CDR3 sequence is 12 residues long. Trimming removed 8 bases from V and 2 bases from J, with 8 bases in between. CDR1 SEHNR and CDR2 FQNEAQ come from the germline V gene (reference sequence). The CDR3 region has the DNA TGTGCCAGCCGCTATATCACAGATACGCAGTATTTT. It translates to CASRYITDTQYF.

The chain links TRBV5-1 to TRBJ1-4, with a tentative D call TRBD1 (6 bases). Per the germline V gene, CDR1 is SGHRS and CDR2 is YFSETQ. V dropped 4 bases and J dropped 3 bases, with 10 bases sitting between them. This CDR3 has 14 residues. For the CDR3, the DNA is TGCGCCAGCAGCCCAGGACAGCCTAATGAAAAACTGTTTTTT. It translates to CASSPGQPNEKLFF.

Remarks on this clone: At one of its ends the junction is not consistent with the germline gene, which may arise from a read error. V usage is TRBV7-2 and J usage is TRBJ2-6, with D possibly matching TRBD1 (6 bases). The CDR3 consists of 14 residues. Germline V gene lookup returns CDR1 SGHTA and CDR2 FQGNSA. CDR3 loop: CASSPGAGANGLTF. CDR3 sequence (DNA): TGTGCCAGCAGCCCAGGGGCTGGGGCCAACGGCCTGACTTTC.

The chain is built from TRBV10-2 and TRBJ2-5; 9 bases are a match to TRBD2. The DNA end is more similar to TRBJ2-7, so the J call may be wrong. The CDR3 contains 15 residues. Germline V gene sequence: CDR1 WSHSY, CDR2 SAAADI. The CDR3 DNA reads as TGCGCCAGTGGGGTAGCGGGAGTTCTTCTCTACGAGCAGTACTTC. It is translated as CASGVAGVLLYEQYF.

This sequence joins TRBV4-1 and TRBJ1-5; maybe TRBD1 (5 bases). V lost 2 bases, J lost 1 base, and 9 bases lay in between. The CDR3 is 15 amino acids. The germline V gene has CDR1 MGHRA and CDR2 YSYEKL. CDR3 residues: CASSQFRQSNQPQHF. The DNA of the CDR3 is TGCGCCAGCAGCCAATTCCGACAGAGCAATCAGCCCCAGCATTTT.

This chain uses TRBV2 with TRBJ2-6; D is perhaps TRBD1 (6 bases). V was pared by 5 bases and J by 2 bases, with 10 bases between. The CDR3 has 15 residues. CDR1 and CDR2 (germline): SNHLY, FYNNEI. As DNA, the CDR3 is TGTGCCAGCAGTTCAGGGGCAACTGGGGCCAACGTCCTGACTTTC. This translates into CASSSGATGANVLTF.

V usage is TRBV6-5 and J usage is TRBJ2-2; 8 bases are a match to TRBD1. This CDR3 region has 15 residues. The J segment lost 4 bases and the V segment lost 2 bases, leaving 3 bases of the junction unmatched. CDR1 is MNHEY and CDR2 is SVGAGI in the germline V gene. The CDR3 DNA reads as TGTGCCAGCAGTTACGACAGGGGCTCCACCGGGGAGCTGTTTTTT. It is translated as CASSYDRGSTGELFF.

The V and J genes are TRBV7-2 and TRBJ1-5; a possible D gene is TRBD1 (6 bases). The CDR3 extends over 15 amino acids. The V end lost 1 base, the J end lost 4 bases, and 11 bases lay between the germline ends. Germline V gene data show CDR1 as SGHTA and CDR2 as FQGNSA. CDR3 nucleotide sequence: TGTGCCAGCAGCTTAGGTCGGCAGGGGAATCAGCCCCAGCATTTT. Translating it yields CASSLGRQGNQPQHF. Drawing the rest from reference TRBV7-2 and TRBJ1-5, the complete variable domain is GAGVSQSPSNKVTEKGKDVELRCDPISGHTALYWYRQSLGQGLEFLIYFQGNSAPDKSGLPSDRFSAERTGGSVSTLTIQRTQQEDSAVYLCASSLGRQGNQPQHFGDGTRLSIL.

This chain uses TRBV6-1 with TRBJ1-2; D ambiguous. CDR1 and CDR2 (germline): MNHNS, SASEGT. Trimming removed 2 bases from V and 8 bases from J, with 12 bases in between. The CDR3 is 13 residues long. CDR3 nucleotides: TGTGCCAGCAGTGAAAGACGGCTGGGCGGCTACACCTTC. Its translation is CASSERRLGGYTF.

V is TRBV2 and J is TRBJ2-7, with a weak D call TRBD1 (6 bases). Trimming took off 4 bases at V and 2 bases at J, with 12 bases between the two ends. This CDR3 comprises 14 residues. Germline values: CDR1 SNHLY, CDR2 FYNNEI. Here the CDR3 DNA reads TGTGCCAGCAGTGCCCGGACAGTTGCCTACGAGCAGTACTTC. It codes for CASSARTVAYEQYF.

V gene TRBV9 combines with J gene TRBJ2-7, with TRBD1 matching 7 bases. After removal of 3 bases from V and 3 bases from J, the junction contained 6 bases not matched to a gene. The CDR3 extends over 14 amino acids. CDR1 SGDLS and CDR2 YYNGEE come from the germline V gene. The CDR3 here is CASSEGQSGYEQYF. The CDR3, as DNA: TGTGCCAGCAGCGAGGGACAGAGCGGCTACGAGCAGTACTTC.

The rearrangement joins TRBV10-3 to TRBJ2-7; possibly TRBD1 for D (5 bases). The V end was cut by 10 bases, the J end by 3 bases, with 16 bases between. Germline V CDR1 and CDR2: ENHRY, SYGVKD. The CDR3 runs to 13 residues. The CDR3 region has the DNA TGTGCCAGTAACGGACAAATAGGCTACGAGCAGTACTTC. Its protein product is CASNGQIGYEQYF.

The CDR3 reads CASSVALDSSQETQYF. The CDR3 coding sequence is TGTGCCAGCAGCGTAGCACTCGACAGCTCCCAAGAGACCCAGTACTTC. This rearrangement joins TRBV9 to TRBJ2-5; D is perhaps TRBD1 (5 bases). The V end lost 0 bases, the J end lost 1 base, and 13 bases lay between the germline ends. The length of the CDR3 is 16 residues. CDR1 is SGDLS, CDR2 YYNGEE, per germline.

The CDR3 nucleotides read TGTGCCAGCAGCCGCGGGAGCACGGAGCGCAATGAGCAGTTCTTC. It translates to CASSRGSTERNEQFF. V gene TRBV7-3 combines with J gene TRBJ2-1; 7 bases are a match to TRBD2. There are 15 residues in the CDR3. V shed 5 bases and J 6 bases; nucleotides not matched to a gene: 10. Germline CDR1 and CDR2: SGHTA and FQGTGA.

This clone was counted once. The chain couples TRBV11-3 to TRBJ2-3; possibly TRBD2 for D (5 bases). Trimming cost V 8 bases and J 2 bases, with 17 bases left between them. This CDR3 has 15 residues. Germline V gene data show CDR1 as SGHNT and CDR2 as YENEEA. CDR3 sequence: CASALDSLITDTQYF. The CDR3 DNA sequence: TGTGCCAGCGCACTAGACTCACTAATCACAGATACGCAGTATTTT. The whole variable domain, filled in from reference TRBV11-3 and TRBJ2-3, reads EAGVVQSPRYKIIEKKQPVAFWCNPISGHNTLYWYLQNLGQGPELLIRYENEEAVDDSQLPKDRFSAERLKGVDSTLKIQPAELGDSAVYLCASALDSLITDTQYFGPGTRLTVL.

This clone was picked up a small number of times. V and J are TRBV2 and TRBJ2-1; 8 bases align to TRBD2. V trimming: 7 bases; J trimming: 7 bases; junction bases outside the gene matches: 12. Germline V gives CDR1 SNHLY, CDR2 FYNNEI. There are 15 residues in the CDR3. In DNA, the CDR3 is TGTGCCAGCACCCAGAGCGGGAGTGAAGTGAATGAGCAGTTCTTC. Its protein is CASTQSGSEVNEQFF.

The chain links TRBV2 to TRBJ1-2; D gene ambiguous. The CDR3 is 13 residues long. Trimming removed 2 bases at V and 8 bases at J, with 12 bases between. The germline CDR1 and CDR2 sequences are SNHLY and FYNNEI. The CDR3 region is CASSEREAGGYTF. CDR3 DNA: TGTGCCAGCAGTGAAAGGGAGGCCGGGGGCTACACCTTC.

The gene calls are TRBV5-1 and TRBJ1-4; D unclear. Germline V gene sequence: CDR1 SGHRS, CDR2 YFSETQ. V was clipped by 1 base and J by 0 bases, with 7 bases between them. This CDR3 is built from 15 residues. For the CDR3, the DNA is TGCGCCAGCAGCTTGACGGGATCAACTAATGAAAAACTGTTTTTT. As protein: CASSLTGSTNEKLFF.

The CDR3 spells CASTEGLAGGYEQYF. CDR3 DNA sequence: TGCGCCAGCACCGAAGGACTAGCGGGAGGTTACGAGCAGTACTTC. This rearrangement joins TRBV10-1 to TRBJ2-7; the match to TRBD2 covers 14 bases. Germline loops: CDR1 WNHNN, CDR2 SYGVQD (reference sequence). The V and J ends lost 7 bases and 4 bases, in that order; junction bases with no gene match: 6. The CDR3 spans 15 residues.

This chain links TRBV4-1 with TRBJ2-1; D might be TRBD2 (6 bases). V lost 6 bases to trimming and J lost 6 bases, with 12 bases between them. Germline assignment: CDR1 MGHRA and CDR2 YSYEKL. CDR3 size: 13 residues. CDR3 loop: CASRAGTFNEQFF. The CDR3 DNA reads TGCGCCAGCAGGGCCGGGACTTTCAATGAGCAGTTCTTC.

This chain joins TRBV5-1 and TRBJ2-7; 7 nucleotides line up with TRBD2. Germline V gene lookup returns CDR1 SGHRS and CDR2 YFSETQ. This CDR3 spans 15 amino acids. The V segment lost 0 bases and the J segment 0 bases; nucleotides outside the gene matches: 3. The CDR3 DNA sequence: TGCGCCAGCAGCTTGGGTTGGACTAGCTCCTACGAGCAGTACTTC. This codes for CASSLGWTSSYEQYF.

The chain links TRBV5-1 to TRBJ2-7, with D maybe TRBD1 (5 bases). CDR3 size: 15 residues. CDR1 and CDR2 (germline): SGHRS, YFSETQ. V was pared by 4 bases and J by 4 bases, with 18 bases between. This CDR3 reads CASSRNRLAPYEQYF. As DNA, the CDR3 is TGCGCCAGCAGCCGTAACAGGTTAGCCCCTTACGAGCAGTACTTC.

This sequence joins TRBV10-3 and TRBJ2-1; 11 bases align to TRBD2. Trimming cost V 5 bases and J 4 bases; bases outside gene matches: 4. The CDR3 contains 15 residues. The germline V gene encodes CDR1 ENHRY and CDR2 SYGVKD. CDR3 residues: CAISIAGGPYNEQFF. The CDR3 DNA sequence: TGTGCCATCAGTATAGCGGGAGGGCCGTACAATGAGCAGTTCTTC.